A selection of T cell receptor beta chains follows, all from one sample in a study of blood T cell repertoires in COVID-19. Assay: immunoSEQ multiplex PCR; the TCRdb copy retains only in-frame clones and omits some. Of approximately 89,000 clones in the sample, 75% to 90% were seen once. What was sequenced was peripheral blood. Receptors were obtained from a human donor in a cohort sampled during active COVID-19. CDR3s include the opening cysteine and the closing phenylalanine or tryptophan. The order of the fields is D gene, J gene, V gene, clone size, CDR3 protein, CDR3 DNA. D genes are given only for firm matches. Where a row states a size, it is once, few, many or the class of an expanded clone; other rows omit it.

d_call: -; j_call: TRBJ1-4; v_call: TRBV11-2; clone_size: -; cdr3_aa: CASSSGGETLGEKLFF; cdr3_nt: TGTGCCAGCAGCTCGGGCGGGGAGACTTTGGGAGAAAAACTGTTTTTT
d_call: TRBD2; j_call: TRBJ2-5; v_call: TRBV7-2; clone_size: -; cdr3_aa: CASSLAWGGGQETQYF; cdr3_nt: TGTGCCAGCAGCTTAGCGTGGGGGGGAGGGCAAGAGACCCAGTACTTC
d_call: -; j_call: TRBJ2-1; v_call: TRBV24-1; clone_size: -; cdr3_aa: CATSPGTSSYNEQFF; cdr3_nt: TGTGCCACCAGCCCCGGGACAAGCTCCTACAATGAGCAGTTCTTC
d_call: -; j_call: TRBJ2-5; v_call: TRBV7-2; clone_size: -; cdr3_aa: CASSFPLSLTETQYF; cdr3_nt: TGTGCCAGCAGCTTCCCGTTGAGCCTTACGGAGACCCAGTACTTC
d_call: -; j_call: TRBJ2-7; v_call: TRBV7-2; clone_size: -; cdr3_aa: CASSLGLLLRFDEQYF; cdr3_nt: TGTGCCAGCAGCTTAGGTCTGCTCCTCCGGTTTGACGAGCAGTACTTC
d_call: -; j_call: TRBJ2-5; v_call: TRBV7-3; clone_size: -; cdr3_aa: CASSPAPYRGGETQYF; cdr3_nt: TGTGCCAGCAGCCCGGCACCTTACAGGGGGGGAGAGACCCAGTACTTC
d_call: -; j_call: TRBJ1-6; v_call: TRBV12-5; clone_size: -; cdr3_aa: CASGLVAGSPLHF; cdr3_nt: TGTGCTAGTGGTTTGGTAGCGGGTTCACCCCTCCACTTT
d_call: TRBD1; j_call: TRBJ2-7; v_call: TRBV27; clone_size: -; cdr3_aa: CASSPTGTGRYEQYF; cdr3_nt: TGTGCCAGCAGCCCAACCGGGACAGGGCGTTACGAGCAGTACTTC
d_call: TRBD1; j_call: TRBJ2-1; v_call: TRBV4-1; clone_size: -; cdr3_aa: CASSLPGQGEDEQFF; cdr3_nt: TGCGCCAGCAGCCTACCGGGACAGGGAGAAGACGAGCAGTTCTTC
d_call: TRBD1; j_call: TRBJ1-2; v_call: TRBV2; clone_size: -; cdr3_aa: CARIQQGARGYTF; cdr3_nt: TGTGCCAGGATCCAACAGGGGGCAAGGGGCTACACCTTC
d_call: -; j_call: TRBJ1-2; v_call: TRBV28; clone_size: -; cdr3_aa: CASSSGQASGYTF; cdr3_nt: TGTGCCAGCAGCTCGGGACAAGCGAGTGGCTACACCTTC
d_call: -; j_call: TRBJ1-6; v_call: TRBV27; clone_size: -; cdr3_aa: CASSRRQRSSYNSPLHF; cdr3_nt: TGTGCCAGCAGTCGCCGACAGAGATCCTCCTATAATTCACCCCTCCACTTT
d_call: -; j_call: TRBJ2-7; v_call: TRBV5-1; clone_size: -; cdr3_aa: CASSLINEQYF; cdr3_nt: TGCGCCAGCAGCTTGATCAACGAGCAGTACTTC
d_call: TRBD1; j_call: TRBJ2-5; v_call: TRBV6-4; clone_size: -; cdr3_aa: CASSDRKQGEKGTQYF; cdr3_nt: TGTGCCAGCAGTGACCGTAAACAGGGGGAAAAAGGGACCCAGTACTTC
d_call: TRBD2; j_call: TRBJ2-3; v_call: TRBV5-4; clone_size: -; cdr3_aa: CASSLGTRRGTDTQYF; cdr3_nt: TGTGCCAGCAGCTTGGGGACTAGACGTGGAACAGATACGCAGTATTTT
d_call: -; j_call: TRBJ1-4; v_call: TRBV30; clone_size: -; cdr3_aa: CAWNLGQPNEKLFF; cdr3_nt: TGTGCCTGGAACTTAGGACAGCCGAATGAAAAACTGTTTTTT
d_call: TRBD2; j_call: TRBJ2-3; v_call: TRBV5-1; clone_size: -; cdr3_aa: CASRELADYTDTQYF; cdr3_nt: TGCGCCAGCAGGGAGCTAGCGGACTACACAGATACGCAGTATTTT
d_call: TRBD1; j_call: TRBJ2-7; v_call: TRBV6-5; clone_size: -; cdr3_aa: CASDRDRGYEQYF; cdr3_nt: TGTGCCAGCGACCGGGACAGGGGCTACGAGCAGTACTTC
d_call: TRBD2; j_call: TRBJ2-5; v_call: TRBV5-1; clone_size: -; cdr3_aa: CASSFSPGGQETQYF; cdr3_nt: TGCGCCAGCAGCTTCTCTCCCGGGGGGCAAGAGACCCAGTACTTC
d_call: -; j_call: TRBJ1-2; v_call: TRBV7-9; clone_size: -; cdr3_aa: CASSPGNYGYTF; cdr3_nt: TGTGCCAGCAGTCCAGGGAACTATGGCTACACCTTC
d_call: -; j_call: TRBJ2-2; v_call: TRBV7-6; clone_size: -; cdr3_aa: CASSLSYRESNTGELFF; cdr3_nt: TGTGCCAGCAGCCTCTCATACAGGGAGTCGAACACCGGGGAGCTGTTTTTT
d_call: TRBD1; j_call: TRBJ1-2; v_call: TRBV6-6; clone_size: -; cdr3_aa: CATGRPGQAYGYTF; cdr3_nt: TGTGCCACCGGAAGACCGGGACAGGCATATGGCTACACCTTC
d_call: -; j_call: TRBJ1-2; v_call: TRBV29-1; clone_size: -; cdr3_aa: CSASMGEGSDGYTF; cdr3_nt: TGCAGCGCGTCGATGGGGGAGGGGAGCGATGGCTACACCTTC
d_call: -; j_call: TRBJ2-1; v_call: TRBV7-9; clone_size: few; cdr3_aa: CASSFVPGLGISYNEQFF; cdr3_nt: TGTGCCAGCAGCTTCGTCCCGGGACTCGGGATTTCCTACAATGAGCAGTTCTTC
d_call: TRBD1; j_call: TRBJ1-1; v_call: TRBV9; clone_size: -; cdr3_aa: CASSFGTVISEAFF; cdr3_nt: TGTGCCAGCAGCTTTGGGACAGTAATTTCTGAAGCTTTCTTT
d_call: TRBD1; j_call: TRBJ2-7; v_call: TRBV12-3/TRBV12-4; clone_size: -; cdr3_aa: CASTYRGSYEQYF; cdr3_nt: TGTGCCAGCACCTACAGGGGGTCCTACGAGCAGTACTTC
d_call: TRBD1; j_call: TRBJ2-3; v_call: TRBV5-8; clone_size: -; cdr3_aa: CASTQGAGHHTDTQYF; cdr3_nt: TGTGCCAGCACCCAGGGGGCGGGACACCACACAGATACGCAGTATTTT
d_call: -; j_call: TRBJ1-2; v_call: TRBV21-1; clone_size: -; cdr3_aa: CASSTYGYTF; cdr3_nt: TGTGCCAGCAGCACATATGGCTACACCTTC
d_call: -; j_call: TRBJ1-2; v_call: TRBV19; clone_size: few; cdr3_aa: CASSLISGTSTYTF; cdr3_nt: TGTGCCAGTAGTCTCATTTCCGGGACAAGTACCTACACCTTC
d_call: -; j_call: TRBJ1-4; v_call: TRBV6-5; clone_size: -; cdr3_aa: CASSYGAGENEKLFF; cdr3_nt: TGTGCCAGCAGTTATGGTGCAGGGGAGAATGAAAAACTGTTTTTT
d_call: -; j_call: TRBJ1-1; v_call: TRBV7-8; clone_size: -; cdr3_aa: CASSLNRAGWYTEAFF; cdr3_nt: TGTGCCAGCAGCTTAAATAGGGCAGGGTGGTACACTGAAGCTTTCTTT
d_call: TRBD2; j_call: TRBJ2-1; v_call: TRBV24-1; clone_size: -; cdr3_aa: CATSEPTGTSVHEQFF; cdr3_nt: TGTGCCACCAGTGAACCTACCGGGACTAGCGTCCATGAGCAGTTCTTC